The 22 T cell receptor beta chains in this list originate from one sample, sequenced in a study of T cell responses to AZD1222 COVID-19 vaccine (dated by TCRdb to about 2021). Library preparation employed the immunoSEQ multiplex PCR assay. The table comes from immuneACCESS by way of TCRdb, which keeps in-frame sequences with V and J called. Part of the clones is missing from these tables; in studies checked, under half for an unresolved V gene and the rest for unknown reasons. The sample profile shows approximately 120,000 clones; under 95% of them were found once. The ten largest account for 2.5% to 4% of the sample. The time point label here, explained by the study, means: baseline before first vaccination. The input for sequencing was peripheral blood, taken on day 0 of AZD1222 vaccination. These receptors all stem from an adult in good health.

The rearrangement links TRBV5-1 to TRBJ2-1; 8 bases match TRBD2. Germline CDR1 is SGHRS and CDR2 is YFSETQ. CDR3 length equals 15 residues. Unmatched junction bases numbered 8, after V lost 7 bases and J lost 2 bases. CDR3 region: CASHPLAGPYNEQFF. Written as DNA, the CDR3 is TGCGCCAGCCATCCTTTAGCGGGGCCCTACAATGAGCAGTTCTTC.

This chain connects TRBV4-1 to TRBJ2-7; D possibly uses TRBD1 or TRBD2 (5 bases each). CDR1 and CDR2 from the germline V gene are MGHRA and YSYEKL. Trimming stripped 0 bases from V and 1 base from J, with 16 bases between. CDR3 size: 17 residues. CDR3 in amino acids: CASSQDWAPRESYEQYF. In DNA form, the CDR3 reads TGCGCCAGCAGCCAAGATTGGGCCCCCAGGGAGTCCTACGAGCAGTACTTC.

The chain links TRBV6-5 to TRBJ1-3; possible D gene TRBD1, 6 bases. Germline V lookup: CDR1 MNHEY, CDR2 SVGAGI. The CDR3 totals 15 residues. V gave up 6 bases and J gave up 4 bases, with 16 bases separating them. The CDR3 sequence: CASSRSQGSGNTIYF. The CDR3 region has the DNA TGTGCCAGCAGCCGTAGTCAGGGGTCGGGAAACACCATATATTTT.

V gene TRBV18 combines with J gene TRBJ1-4, with 7 positions matching TRBD1. The germline gives CDR1 KGHSH, CDR2 LQKENI. This CDR3 spans 14 amino acids. Unmatched junction bases numbered 6, after V lost 3 bases and J lost 8 bases. As DNA, the CDR3 is TGTGCCAGCTCACCGGGACAGACTAGGGAAAAACTGTTTTTT. This sequence encodes CASSPGQTREKLFF.

This clone was seen only once. This chain connects TRBV19 to TRBJ1-6; 8 bases fit TRBD1. Germline V gene sequence: CDR1 LNHDA, CDR2 SQIVND (reference sequence). The V and J ends lost 5 bases and 8 bases, in that order; junction bases with no gene match: 5. The CDR3 is made up of 14 amino acids. The CDR3 here is CASSVDRGDSPLHF. The CDR3 region has the DNA TGTGCCAGTAGTGTCGACAGGGGTGATTCACCCCTCCACTTT.

The chain combines TRBV3-1 (or the pseudogene TRBV3-2) with TRBJ2-1; D is possibly TRBD1 (5 bases). From germline, CDR1 is LGHDT and CDR2 YNNKEL (reference sequence). This CDR3 has 15 amino acids. Trimming stripped 0 bases from V and 7 bases from J, with 13 bases between. The CDR3 DNA sequence: TGTGCCAGCAGCCAAGATCGAAGAACAGGAAATGAGCAGTTCTTC. Encoded protein: CASSQDRRTGNEQFF.

This clone was counted a single time. The chain has TRBV29-1 and TRBJ2-3; D uncertain. CDR1 and CDR2 from the germline V gene are SQVTM and ANQGSEA. Trimming stripped 3 bases from V and 1 base from J, with 14 bases between. This CDR3 contains 15 residues. The CDR3 DNA reads TGCAGCGTTGATGTGTCCCACCGGGGCACAGATACGCAGTATTTT. Translation gives CSVDVSHRGTDTQYF.

This chain joins TRBV5-1 and TRBJ1-6; D remains ambiguous. The CDR3 has 13 amino acids. The V gene's germline CDR1 is SGHRS and CDR2 YFSETQ. V dropped 4 bases and J dropped 10 bases, with 12 bases sitting between them. CDR3 in DNA: TGCGCCAGCAGCCATGGTGAATCATCACCCCTCCACTTT. As protein: CASSHGESSPLHF.

The count of this clone is one. The V and J genes are TRBV27 and TRBJ2-5; D is perhaps TRBD2 (5 bases). Per germline, CDR1 MNHEY and CDR2 SMNVEV (reference sequence). V lost 2 bases and J lost 0, with 10 bases in between. The CDR3 has 15 amino acids. The CDR3, as DNA: TGTGCCAGCAGTTTACGGGGTCTGTACCAAGAGACCCAGTACTTC. Its translation is CASSLRGLYQETQYF.

In this sample, this clone turned up a few times. This sequence joins TRBV19 and TRBJ1-1; D unresolved. The germline V gene encodes CDR1 LNHDA and CDR2 SQIVND (reference sequence). The V and J ends lost 6 bases and 1 base respectively, with 15 bases between them. CDR3 length: 15 residues. In DNA form, the CDR3 reads TGTGCCAGTAGCCCCGTGGAGGCGACGAACACTGAAGCTTTCTTT. Residues: CASSPVEATNTEAFF.

This clone was counted between two and nine times. The gene calls are TRBV5-1 and TRBJ2-2; D possibly corresponds to TRBD2 (6 bases). The CDR3 contains 16 residues. V dropped 1 base and J dropped 1 base, with 11 bases sitting between them. The germline V gene has CDR1 SGHRS and CDR2 YFSETQ. CDR3 region: CASSLSASENTGELFF. CDR3 coding DNA: TGCGCCAGCAGCTTGTCAGCTAGCGAGAACACCGGGGAGCTGTTTTTT.

The V call is TRBV2, the J call TRBJ1-5, with 7 nucleotides matching TRBD1. The CDR3 loop spans 15 amino acids. From germline, CDR1 is SNHLY and CDR2 FYNNEI. The J segment lost 1 base and the V segment lost 7 bases, leaving 7 bases of the junction unmatched. The CDR3 loop reads CASKLGTASNQPQHF. For the CDR3, the DNA is TGTGCCAGCAAGCTCGGGACAGCAAGCAATCAGCCCCAGCATTTT.

V is TRBV4-1 and J is TRBJ2-2, with 10 bases lining up with TRBD2. This CDR3 has 20 amino acids. V lost 1 base to trimming and J lost 0 bases; unmatched junction nucleotides: 11. Germline CDR1 and CDR2: MGHRA and YSYEKL. The CDR3 spells CASSQGSSGSFEANTGELFF. The CDR3 DNA reads TGCGCCAGCAGCCAAGGTTCTAGCGGGAGCTTCGAAGCGAACACCGGGGAGCTGTTTTTT.

This chain joins TRBV4-3 and TRBJ2-7; 9 bases fit TRBD2. The CDR3 has 17 residues. J was trimmed by 5 bases and V by 0 bases; bases with no gene match: 11. Germline CDR1 reads LGHNA; CDR2 reads YSLEER. For the CDR3, the DNA is TGCGCCAGCAGCCAAGATACGGGCGGGAGGGCCTTCGACGAGCAGTACTTC. Its protein is CASSQDTGGRAFDEQYF.

This chain's CDR3 is CASSGVGPGYTF. The CDR3, as DNA: TGTGCCAGCAGCGGAGTCGGTCCTGGCTACACCTTC. The gene calls are TRBV11-2 and TRBJ1-2; no firm D call. The CDR3 loop spans 12 amino acids. From germline, CDR1 is SGHAT and CDR2 FQNNGV. The ends were cut back, 5 bases at V and 7 bases at J, with 11 bases in the middle.

This chain links TRBV27 with TRBJ1-6; D might be TRBD1 (5 bases). Trimming shortened V by 5 bases and J by 0 bases, and 17 bases separated the two germline ends. Germline V lookup: CDR1 MNHEY, CDR2 SMNVEV (reference sequence). The CDR3 consists of 18 residues. Written as DNA, the CDR3 is TGTGCCAGCAGTCCACCCCAGGGACCTAGCTCCTATAATTCACCCCTCCACTTT. Translating it yields CASSPPQGPSSYNSPLHF.

The chain uses TRBV6-5 and TRBJ1-6; weak D call: TRBD1 (5 bases). Looked up from germline, CDR1 is MNHEY and CDR2 is SVGAGI. Trimming cost V 6 bases and J 10 bases, with 19 bases left between them. The CDR3 extends over 15 amino acids. The CDR3 is CASSAGGASGSPLHF. The CDR3 nucleotides read TGTGCCAGCAGCGCGGGAGGGGCTTCAGGATCACCCCTCCACTTT.

The table lists this clone with a count of one. The chain has TRBV5-1 and TRBJ1-2; no clear D gene. Trimming pared 5 bases from V and 4 bases from J, leaving 9 bases between. The CDR3 has 12 amino acids. Germline CDR1 reads SGHRS; CDR2 reads YFSETQ. The CDR3 DNA reads TGCGCCAGCAGACCCGAGGCCTATGGCTACACCTTC. It is translated as CASRPEAYGYTF.

V and J are TRBV19 and TRBJ1-4; TRBD1 aligns across 7 bases. V was pared by 7 bases and J by 8 bases, with 10 bases of the junction left unmatched. This CDR3 is built from 14 residues. The germline V gene encodes CDR1 LNHDA and CDR2 SQIVND (reference sequence). The CDR3 bases are TGTGCCAGTAAATTGAACAGGGGATGGGAAAAACTGTTTTTT. Translation gives CASKLNRGWEKLFF.

The chain recombines TRBV28 with TRBJ1-1; no firm D call. Germline lookup yields CDR1 MDHEN and CDR2 SYDVKM. V was cut by 3 bases and J by 2 bases, with 13 bases left in between. CDR3 length equals 15 residues. CDR3 sequence: CASSLPGIYNTEAFF. CDR3 sequence (DNA): TGTGCCAGCAGTTTGCCGGGGATATACAACACTGAAGCTTTCTTT.

V and J are TRBV4-2 and TRBJ1-4; the D is unclear. The V gene's germline CDR1 is LGHNA and CDR2 YNFKEQ. V was cut by 0 bases and J by 6 bases, with 11 bases left in between. CDR3 length equals 15 residues. The DNA for the CDR3 is TGTGCCAGCAGCCAAGATGGGCAGGAGGATGAAAAACTGTTTTTT. Translation gives CASSQDGQEDEKLFF.

This chain links TRBV14 with TRBJ1-4; D ambiguous. V lost 0 bases to trimming and J lost 1 base, with 9 bases between them. Germline values: CDR1 SGHDN, CDR2 FVKESK. This CDR3 comprises 16 residues. The CDR3 DNA follows: TGTGCCAGCAGCCAAGAGCCCAGGAGAACTAATGAAAAACTGTTTTTT. Amino acid sequence: CASSQEPRRTNEKLFF.